This T cell receptor (beta chain) originates from a study of blood T cells in healthy people across ages. This CDR3 has 14 residues. V lost 2 bases and J 5 bases, leaving 11 bases between the germline ends. Germline V gives CDR1 SGHRS, CDR2 YFSETQ. Next came a second PCR, run for about 6 to 12 cycles, which used a sample-barcoded 5' primer along with a J-beta primer mix. TCRdb re-called the 5' RACE reads with MiXCR, one entry per CDR3 protein. The table includes some 560,000 distinct CDR3 sequences, about 25% detected once. This same sample was also part of a study on T cells of mothers and their children.

J is TRBJ2-1 and V is TRBV5-1, with D possibly matching TRBD1 (5 bases). The receptor was derived from a boy between 2 and 15 years old in good health. Sequencing was carried out using blood. This CDR3 is CASSLGASDNEQFF. CDR3 sequence (DNA): TGCGCCAGCAGCTTAGGGGCGTCGGACAATGAGCAGTTCTTC. The full variable domain, completed using reference TRBV5-1 and TRBJ2-1, is KAGVTQTPRYLIKTRGQQVTLSCSPISGHRSVSWYQQTPGQGLQFLFEYFSETQRNKGNFPGRFSGRQFSNSRSEMNVSTLELGDSALYLCASSLGASDNEQFFGPGTRLTVL.